One sample yielded the 21 T cell receptor beta chains listed below, sequenced in a study of blood T cell repertoires in COVID-19. Some clones are missing from TCRdb's copy, which holds only in-frame ones; the method was immunoSEQ multiplex PCR. The sample has 200,000 to 250,000 clones; 70% to 85% are singletons. Sequences were obtained from peripheral blood. The receptors shown here come from a human donor in a cohort sampled during active COVID-19.

The rearrangement uses TRBV5-1 and TRBJ2-1, with TRBD2 matching over 9 bases. Germline CDR1 reads SGHRS; CDR2 reads YFSETQ. V was clipped by 1 base and J by 11 bases; unmatched bases: 13. This CDR3 contains 16 residues. Here the CDR3 reads CASSLRAGGAVFQQFF. In DNA, the CDR3 is TGCGCCAGCAGCTTGCGGGCGGGAGGGGCGGTTTTTCAGCAGTTCTTC.

Details on this clone: The junction shows a germline mismatch at one end, possibly a read error. The chain recombines TRBV5-6 with TRBJ2-2, with D tentatively TRBD2 (5 bases). This CDR3 contains 17 residues. CDR1 and CDR2 (germline): SGHDT, YYEEEE. DNA for the CDR3: TGTGCCAGCAGCTTGTCCTATCGGGCTAGGGTTACCGGGAAGCTGTTTTTT. Its translation: CASSLSYRARVTGKLFF.

The chain couples TRBV24-1 to TRBJ2-1; D is perhaps TRBD1 (5 bases). CDR1 is KGHDR, CDR2 SFDVKD, per germline. The CDR3 has 12 amino acids. The V gene lost 3 bases and the J gene lost 6 bases, with 5 bases spanning the gap. The CDR3 region has the DNA TGTGCCACCAGTGATCAGGGCAATGAGCAGTTCTTC. It is translated as CATSDQGNEQFF.

The chain joins TRBV5-6 to TRBJ2-7; 8 bases align to TRBD1. Germline V gene sequence: CDR1 SGHDT, CDR2 YYEEEE. Losses at the gene ends were 4 bases for V and 4 bases for J; bases not matched to a gene: 16. The CDR3 totals 17 residues. The CDR3 coding sequence is TGTGCCAGCAGCACAGGGGGAACGGGAGTACGGATTTACGAGCAGTACTTC. The encoded protein is CASSTGGTGVRIYEQYF.

The rearrangement joins TRBV10-3 to TRBJ2-2, with a tentative D call TRBD2 (6 bases). Germline CDR1 reads ENHRY; CDR2 reads SYGVKD. The CDR3 is 14 amino acids. V lost 4 bases to trimming and J lost 3 bases, with 9 bases between them. In DNA form, the CDR3 reads TGTGCCATCAGTGGGGGACTGTACACCGGGGAGCTGTTTTTT. It codes for CAISGGLYTGELFF.

The chain is built from TRBV7-6 and TRBJ2-1; D is possibly TRBD1 (5 bases). The CDR3 is made up of 14 amino acids. Germline values: CDR1 SGHVS, CDR2 FNYEAQ. Deletions cut 4 bases from V and 10 bases from J, with 17 bases between. The CDR3 DNA follows: TGTGCCAGCAGCTCCCCTGGGGCGGAACGGGAGCAGTTCTTC. Amino acid sequence: CASSSPGAEREQFF. Full variable domain (rest looked up from reference TRBV7-6 and TRBJ2-1): GAGVSQSPRYKVTKRGQDVALRCDPISGHVSLYWYRQALGQGPEFLTYFNYEAQQDKSGLPNDRFSAERPEGSISTLTIQRTEQRDSAMYRCASSSPGAEREQFFGPGTRLTVL.

A single count supports this clone. CDR3 in amino acids: CASSQDWLAGGLTDTQYF. The CDR3 DNA reads as TGCGCCAGCAGCCAAGATTGGCTAGCGGGAGGACTCACAGATACGCAGTATTTT. V is TRBV4-1 and J is TRBJ2-3; 11 bases fit TRBD2. The germline V gene encodes CDR1 MGHRA and CDR2 YSYEKL. This CDR3 has 18 residues. V lost 0 bases and J lost 2; bases outside the gene matches: 7.

The chain recombines TRBV27 with TRBJ2-1, with D tentatively TRBD2 (5 bases). Germline CDR1 is MNHEY and CDR2 is SMNVEV (reference sequence). The germline V and J ends were trimmed by 4 bases and 15 bases, with 19 bases remaining between them. This CDR3 contains 13 residues. This CDR3 reads CASSSRLPIFLFF. As DNA, the CDR3 is TGTGCCAGCAGTTCAAGACTACCAATCTTTTTGTTCTTC.

Of note for this clone: Different DNA sequences within this sample yield the same CDR3. This rearrangement joins TRBV28 to TRBJ1-5; 11 nucleotides match TRBD1. After removal of 5 bases from V and 2 bases from J, the junction contained 2 bases not matched to a gene. The CDR3 runs 15 residues. The germline V gene encodes CDR1 MDHEN and CDR2 SYDVKM. This CDR3 is CASSPGQGGNQPQHF. The CDR3, as DNA: TGTGCCAGCAGTCCGGGACAGGGGGGCAATCAGCCCCAGCATTTT. The variable domain in full, with the rest retrieved from reference TRBV28 and TRBJ1-5, is DVKVTQSSRYLVKRTGEKVFLECVQDMDHENMFWYRQDPGLGLRLIYFSYDVKMKEKGDIPEGYSVSREKKERFSLILESASTNQTSMYLCASSPGQGGNQPQHFGDGTRLSIL.

The rearrangement links TRBV12-3 or TRBV12-4 to TRBJ2-3; D remains ambiguous. V was clipped by 8 bases and J by 4 bases, with 13 bases between them. There are 13 residues in the CDR3. The CDR3 loop reads CASGPVNSDTQYF. For the CDR3, the DNA is TGTGCCAGCGGGCCGGTAAATTCAGATACGCAGTATTTT.

A single count supports this clone. The chain has TRBV24-1 and TRBJ2-1, with D tentatively TRBD2 (6 bases). CDR1 and CDR2 from the germline V gene are KGHDR and SFDVKD. Trimming removed 5 bases at V and 12 bases at J, with 13 bases between. The CDR3 extends over 12 amino acids. The CDR3 sequence is CATSVAGRGQFF. Here the CDR3 DNA reads TGTGCCACCAGTGTGGCGGGGCGCGGGCAGTTCTTC.

The chain employs TRBV6-5 and TRBJ2-2; D uncertain. The germline V gene encodes CDR1 MNHEY and CDR2 SVGAGI. The CDR3 has 13 residues. With 0 bases removed from V and 5 bases from J, the gap between germline ends came to 4 bases. Here the CDR3 DNA reads TGTGCCAGCAGTTACTCGCGAACCGGGGAGCTGTTTTTT. Translated, it gives CASSYSRTGELFF.

This chain uses TRBV12-3 or TRBV12-4 with TRBJ2-5; 7 positions match TRBD2. The CDR3 has 13 amino acids. The V and J ends lost 3 bases and 9 bases, in that order; junction bases with no gene match: 7. The CDR3 nucleotides are TGTGCCAGCAGTTTCCGGACCGGGAGGCCCCAGTACTTC. It yields the protein CASSFRTGRPQYF.

The rearrangement joins TRBV29-1 to TRBJ2-3; 7 nucleotides match TRBD1. This CDR3 region has 13 residues. Germline CDR1 is SQVTM and CDR2 is ANQGSEA. J was trimmed by 0 bases and V by 6 bases; bases with no gene match: 3. The CDR3 DNA reads TGCAGCGTGACAGGGCCGAGCACAGATACGCAGTATTTT. It translates to CSVTGPSTDTQYF.

The chain has TRBV12-3 or TRBV12-4 and TRBJ2-7, with D possibly TRBD2 on 6 matching bases. CDR3 length equals 12 residues. V shed 5 bases and J shed 4 bases, with 9 bases lying between them. For the CDR3, the DNA is TGTGCCAGCAGTGGGGACTTATACGAGCAGTACTTC. It specifies CASSGDLYEQYF.

The table lists this clone with a count of one. The chain couples TRBV11-2 to TRBJ2-6; no reliable D call. The ends were cut back, 5 bases at V and 2 bases at J, with 7 bases in the middle. CDR3 length: 14 residues. Germline V gene sequence: CDR1 SGHAT, CDR2 FQNNGV. The CDR3 DNA reads as TGTGCCAGCAGCCCACTTACTGGGGCCAACGTCCTGACTTTC. Protein product: CASSPLTGANVLTF.

Turning to this clone: Other nucleotide sequences from this sample produce the same CDR3. The genes are TRBV7-2 and TRBJ2-7; the D gene is possibly TRBD2 (6 bases). This CDR3 contains 15 residues. The V end was cut by 1 base, the J end by 3 bases, with 13 bases between. Germline V lookup: CDR1 SGHTA, CDR2 FQGNSA. The CDR3 loop is CASSLVGGAGYEQYF. The CDR3 DNA reads TGTGCCAGCAGCTTAGTCGGCGGGGCGGGCTACGAGCAGTACTTC.

The rearrangement links TRBV4-1 to TRBJ2-2, with D maybe TRBD2 (5 bases). This CDR3 region has 14 residues. The V end lost 4 bases, the J end lost 7 bases, and 13 bases lay between the germline ends. Germline values: CDR1 MGHRA, CDR2 YSYEKL. The CDR3 loop reads CASSPTRSSGELFF. The CDR3 DNA reads TGCGCCAGCAGCCCTACTAGGTCGAGCGGGGAGCTGTTTTTT.

The rearrangement links TRBV20-1 to TRBJ2-7; 10 bases are a match to TRBD2. Losses at the gene ends were 3 bases for V and 0 bases for J; bases not matched to a gene: 5. The CDR3 has 15 amino acids. Germline loops: CDR1 DFQATT, CDR2 SNEGSKA (reference sequence). The CDR3 DNA sequence: TGCAGTGCTAGTTCGCTAGCGGGGGCCTCCTACGAGCAGTACTTC. Its protein is CSASSLAGASYEQYF.

This clone was picked up one time. The chain carries TRBV11-3 and TRBJ2-1; 9 positions match TRBD2. J was trimmed by 10 bases and V by 5 bases; bases with no gene match: 9. Germline V gives CDR1 SGHNT, CDR2 YENEEA. The CDR3 sequence is 14 residues long. The CDR3 is CASSGLAGEGEQFF. The CDR3 DNA follows: TGTGCCAGCAGCGGTTTAGCGGGAGAGGGGGAGCAGTTCTTC.

The J gene is TRBJ2-7, the V gene TRBV5-1, with D maybe TRBD2 (7 bases). The CDR3 is made up of 15 amino acids. Germline V gene sequence: CDR1 SGHRS, CDR2 YFSETQ. V dropped 3 bases and J dropped 0 bases, with 13 bases sitting between them. This chain's CDR3 is CASSWGPSGSYEQYF. The CDR3 DNA is TGCGCCAGCAGCTGGGGGCCTAGCGGCTCCTACGAGCAGTACTTC.